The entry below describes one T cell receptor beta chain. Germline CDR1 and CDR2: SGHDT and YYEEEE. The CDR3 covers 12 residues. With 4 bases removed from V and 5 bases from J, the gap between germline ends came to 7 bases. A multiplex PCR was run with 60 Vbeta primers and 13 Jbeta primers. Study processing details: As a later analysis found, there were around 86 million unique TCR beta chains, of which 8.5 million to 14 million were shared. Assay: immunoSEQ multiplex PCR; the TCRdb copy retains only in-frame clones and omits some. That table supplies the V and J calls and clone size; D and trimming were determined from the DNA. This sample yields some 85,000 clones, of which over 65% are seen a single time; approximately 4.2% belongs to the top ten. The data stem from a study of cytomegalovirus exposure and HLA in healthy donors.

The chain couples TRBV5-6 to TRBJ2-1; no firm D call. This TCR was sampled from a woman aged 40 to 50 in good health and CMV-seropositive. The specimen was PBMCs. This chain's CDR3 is CASSAVNNEQFF. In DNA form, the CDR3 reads TGTGCCAGCAGCGCAGTAAACAATGAGCAGTTCTTC.